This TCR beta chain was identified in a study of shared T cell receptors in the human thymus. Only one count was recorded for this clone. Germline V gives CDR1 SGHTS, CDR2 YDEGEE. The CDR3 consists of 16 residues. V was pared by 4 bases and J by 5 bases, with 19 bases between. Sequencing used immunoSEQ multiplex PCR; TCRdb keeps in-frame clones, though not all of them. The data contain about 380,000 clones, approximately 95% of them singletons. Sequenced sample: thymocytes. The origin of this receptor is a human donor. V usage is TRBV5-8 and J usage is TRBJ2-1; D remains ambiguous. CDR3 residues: CASSISVRIWHNEQFF. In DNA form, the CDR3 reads TGTGCCAGCAGCATCTCGGTCCGAATATGGCACAATGAGCAGTTCTTC.